These 21 T cell receptor beta chains share one sample of origin, sequenced in a study of blood T cell repertoires in COVID-19. Libraries were prepared by immunoSEQ multiplex PCR; TCRdb keeps only in-frame clonotypes and omits some of them. There are roughly 150,000 clones in the sample; approximately 83% occur only once, and under 2.5% lies in the top ten. Sequencing was done on a sample of peripheral blood. These receptor sequences come from a woman older than 75 with acute or convalescent COVID-19.

This sequence joins TRBV4-3 and TRBJ1-1; D gene uncertain. Germline lookup yields CDR1 LGHNA and CDR2 YSLEER. V was clipped by 0 bases and J by 5 bases, with 7 bases between them. The length of the CDR3 is 13 residues. This CDR3 is CASSQDSGTEAFF. DNA for the CDR3: TGCGCCAGCAGCCAAGATTCGGGGACTGAAGCTTTCTTT.

V and J are TRBV21-1 and TRBJ1-4; TRBD1 reflects the table's D call only, with no check against the DNA. TRBV21-1 is classified as a pseudogene. The CDR3 has 15 amino acids. This CDR3 reads CASSTPGQGDEKLFF. CDR3 coding DNA: TGTGCCAGCAGCACACCGGGACAGGGTGACGAAAAACTGTTTTTT.

The chain uses TRBV19 and TRBJ1-1; 8 nucleotides match TRBD1. Trimming took 6 bases from V and 4 from J; bases not matched to a gene: 7. Germline V gene lookup returns CDR1 LNHDA and CDR2 SQIVND (reference sequence). This CDR3 comprises 14 residues. CDR3 sequence: CASSLTDRATEAFF. The DNA for the CDR3 is TGTGCCAGTAGCCTAACGGACAGGGCCACTGAAGCTTTCTTT.

The V and J genes are TRBV19 and TRBJ1-5; D not resolved. V lost 3 bases to trimming and J lost 0 bases, with 9 bases between them. CDR1 is LNHDA, CDR2 SQIVND, per germline (reference sequence). The CDR3 loop spans 15 amino acids. The DNA for the CDR3 is TGTGCCAGTAGTATGTCACAGATTAGCAATCAGCCCCAGCATTTT. It specifies CASSMSQISNQPQHF.

The rearrangement links TRBV29-1 to TRBJ2-7; a weak D match, TRBD1 (5 bases). From germline, CDR1 is SQVTM and CDR2 ANQGSEA. The CDR3 loop spans 17 amino acids. Trimming took 5 bases from V and 3 from J, leaving 26 bases between them. CDR3 in DNA: TGCAGCGTTACCGAGTCGAACCCCAGGGAAACTATCTACGAGCAGTACTTC. As protein: CSVTESNPRETIYEQYF.

The CDR3 spells CASSLEGVGKAFF. In DNA form, the CDR3 reads TGTGCCAGCAGTTTAGAGGGGGTTGGAAAAGCTTTCTTT. The chain is built from TRBV6-1 and TRBJ1-1; weak D call: TRBD1 (6 bases). The CDR3 runs 13 residues. Germline V gives CDR1 MNHNS, CDR2 SASEGT. Trimming left V 5 bases short and J 9 bases short, with 16 bases between.

The table lists this clone with a few counts. The rearrangement links TRBV19 to TRBJ2-3; 7 bases fit TRBD1. CDR1 is LNHDA and CDR2 is SQIVND in the germline V gene (reference sequence). The CDR3 is made up of 15 amino acids. J gave up 0 bases and V 4 bases, and 4 bases lay outside the gene matches. The CDR3 protein is CASSRTGYSTDTQYF. CDR3 DNA: TGTGCCAGTAGTAGGACAGGCTATAGCACAGATACGCAGTATTTT.

The rearrangement joins TRBV7-2 to TRBJ2-1, with D hard to call. V lost 3 bases to trimming and J lost 7 bases, with 10 bases between them. In germline, CDR1 is SGHTA, CDR2 FQGNSA. The CDR3 is 13 amino acids. In nucleotides, the CDR3 is TGTGCCAGCAGCTTTCACTGGAGAAATGAGCAGTTCTTC. Translation: CASSFHWRNEQFF.

V gene TRBV9 combines with J gene TRBJ1-3; no firm D call. V was pared by 0 bases and J by 4 bases, with 8 bases between. CDR1 is SGDLS, CDR2 YYNGEE, per germline. This CDR3 spans 14 amino acids. The CDR3 DNA reads as TGTGCCAGCAGCGTAGCGGGGTCCGGAAACACCATATATTTT. Translating it yields CASSVAGSGNTIYF.

This clone was seen at least ten times. The J gene is TRBJ2-1, the V gene TRBV30; D not resolved. The CDR3 has 15 residues. Deletions cut 3 bases from V and 0 bases from J, with 12 bases between. CDR1 is GTSNPN and CDR2 is SVGIG in the germline V gene (reference sequence). The CDR3 DNA is TGTGCCTGGAGCTCGGCAGCGACCTCCTACAATGAGCAGTTCTTC. Its protein is CAWSSAATSYNEQFF.

This chain uses TRBV9 with TRBJ1-2; no reliable D call. The CDR3 totals 13 residues. The V gene lost 4 bases and the J gene lost 1 base, with 8 bases spanning the gap. Germline V gene data show CDR1 as SGDLS and CDR2 as YYNGEE. The CDR3 sequence is CASSPEDNYGYTF. DNA of the CDR3: TGTGCCAGCAGCCCAGAAGATAACTATGGCTACACCTTC.

The V and J genes are TRBV15 and TRBJ2-1, with 9 bases identical to TRBD2. Germline CDR1 is LNHNV and CDR2 is YYDKDF (reference sequence). The V gene end was trimmed by 1 base and the J gene end by 5 bases; junction bases not matched to a gene: 12. The CDR3 is 18 amino acids. The CDR3 loop is CATSRAPRASGKDNEQFF. DNA for the CDR3: TGTGCCACCAGCAGAGCCCCGCGGGCTAGCGGGAAGGACAATGAGCAGTTCTTC.

A note on this clone: Germline is not matched at one junction end, which may reflect a read error. The chain recombines TRBV7-6 with TRBJ2-1; TRBD2 aligns across 7 bases. Germline CDR1 reads SGHVS; CDR2 reads FNYEAQ. This CDR3 has 16 amino acids. The CDR3: CASSSLSSGTYTEQFF. The CDR3 DNA sequence: TGTGCCAGCAGCTCGCTATCGAGCGGGACTTACACTGAGCAGTTCTTC.

This chain uses TRBV2 with TRBJ2-3; 10 nucleotides agree with TRBD1. Germline CDR1 SNHLY, CDR2 FYNNEI. The CDR3 sequence is 16 residues long. J lost 4 bases, V lost 7 bases, and 11 bases had no gene match. In DNA, the CDR3 is TGTGCCAGCAAAATCAGTGGGACAGGGGTCGCAGATACGCAGTATTTT. Encoded protein: CASKISGTGVADTQYF.

J is TRBJ1-2 and V is TRBV7-2, with TRBD1 identical over 10 bases. Germline assignment: CDR1 SGHTA and CDR2 FQGNSA. Trimming removed 5 bases from V and 4 bases from J; junction bases left unmatched: 10. This CDR3 spans 16 amino acids. The CDR3 region has the DNA TGTGCCAGCAGCACCGCCGGGACAGGGGTTCGCTATGGCTACACCTTC. As protein: CASSTAGTGVRYGYTF.

The V gene is TRBV19, the J gene TRBJ1-5; 9 positions agree with TRBD1. The CDR3 covers 15 residues. The J segment lost 0 bases and the V segment lost 7 bases, leaving 4 bases of the junction unmatched. Germline V gives CDR1 LNHDA, CDR2 SQIVND (reference sequence). In nucleotides, the CDR3 is TGTGCCAGTATTGGGACAGGGAATAGCAATCAGCCCCAGCATTTT. Translation: CASIGTGNSNQPQHF.

This chain connects TRBV7-9 to TRBJ2-1; a weak D match, TRBD2 (5 bases). V lost 1 base, J lost 4 bases, and 14 bases lay in between. From germline, CDR1 is SEHNR and CDR2 FQNEAQ (reference sequence). The CDR3 is 16 residues long. CDR3 nucleotides: TGTGCCAGCAGCTTAGGGGAGTCGGGCTTTTACAATGAGCAGTTCTTC. It specifies CASSLGESGFYNEQFF.

The chain has TRBV24-1 and TRBJ2-1, with TRBD2 identical over 11 bases. CDR1 KGHDR and CDR2 SFDVKD come from the germline V gene. Trimming took 3 bases from V and 1 from J; bases not matched to a gene: 1. This CDR3 region has 16 residues. Here the CDR3 DNA reads TGTGCCACCAGTGATCCTAGCGGGGGGTCCTACAATGAGCAGTTCTTC. Residues: CATSDPSGGSYNEQFF.

This chain links TRBV7-2 with TRBJ2-6; no reliable D call. Looked up from germline, CDR1 is SGHTA and CDR2 is FQGNSA. The V end lost 5 bases, the J end lost 1 base, and 9 bases lay between the germline ends. The CDR3 sequence is 15 residues long. The CDR3 nucleotides read TGTGCCAGCAGCCCACGGTTGTCTGGGGCCAACGTCCTGACTTTC. Protein sequence: CASSPRLSGANVLTF.

This chain links TRBV18 with TRBJ1-5; TRBD1 agrees at 10 bases. Germline V CDR1 and CDR2: KGHSH, LQKENI. Germline trimming cut 4 bases from V and 3 bases from J; bases unmatched to any gene: 6. The CDR3 has 16 residues. CDR3 bases: TGTGCCAGCTCACACCGGGACAGGGGAGACAATCAGCCCCAGCATTTT. Amino acid sequence: CASSHRDRGDNQPQHF.

By sample share, this clone is medium-sized. The rearrangement links TRBV27 to TRBJ2-7; TRBD2 might be the D (5 bases). Looked up from germline, CDR1 is MNHEY and CDR2 is SMNVEV (reference sequence). Trimming removed 6 bases at V and 1 base at J, with 16 bases between. This CDR3 has 15 amino acids. In DNA, the CDR3 is TGTGCCAGCAGCGCCAAAACAACGGGGTCCTACGAGCAGTACTTC. Protein product: CASSAKTTGSYEQYF.